Listed below are T cell receptor beta chains from one sample, sequenced in a study of cytomegalovirus exposure and HLA in healthy donors. Here immunoSEQ multiplex PCR was the method, and the copy in TCRdb shows in-frame clones only, minus some. The sample comprises approximately 240,000 clones, 82% of which are singletons, and 5.4% rests with the top ten. Sequenced material: PBMCs. The receptors here all came from a woman aged 40 to 50 in good health and CMV-seropositive. Both conserved end residues are part of each CDR3. A D gene is named only where the DNA matches it firmly.

d_call: .
j_call: TRBJ1-2
cdr3_length: 13
v_call: TRBV9
cdr3_nt: TGTGCCAGCAGCCCCGTGGGGGGCTATGGCTACACCTTC
cdr3_aa: CASSPVGGYGYTF

d_call: .
j_call: TRBJ2-7
cdr3_length: 13
v_call: TRBV30
cdr3_nt: TGTGCCTGGACCACAACAGTATCCTACGAGCAGTACTTC
cdr3_aa: CAWTTTVSYEQYF

d_call: .
j_call: TRBJ1-5
cdr3_length: 19
v_call: TRBV4-1
cdr3_nt: TGCGCCAGCAGCCAAGACTTGGAGGACGGATATTATAGCAATCAGCCCCAGCATTTT
cdr3_aa: CASSQDLEDGYYSNQPQHF

d_call: TRBD1
j_call: TRBJ1-5
cdr3_length: 16
v_call: TRBV18
cdr3_nt: TGTGCCAGCTCACTGGGACAGTCATATAGCAATCAGCCCCAGCATTTT
cdr3_aa: CASSLGQSYSNQPQHF

d_call: .
j_call: TRBJ1-2
cdr3_length: 14
v_call: TRBV7-9
cdr3_nt: TGTGCCAGCAGCTTAGAACAGGGAGTCCATGGCTACACCTTC
cdr3_aa: CASSLEQGVHGYTF

d_call: .
j_call: TRBJ1-2
cdr3_length: 12
v_call: TRBV7-9
cdr3_nt: TGTTCCAGCAGCCTATTAGTACATGGCTACACCTTC
cdr3_aa: CSSSLLVHGYTF

d_call: .
j_call: TRBJ2-6
cdr3_length: 16
v_call: TRBV21-1
cdr3_nt: TGTGCCAGCAAATCGGCGGGTTTCTCTGGGGCCAACGTCCTGACTTTC
cdr3_aa: CASKSAGFSGANVLTF

d_call: .
j_call: TRBJ2-5
cdr3_length: 14
v_call: TRBV5-4
cdr3_nt: TGTGCCAGCAGCTTCCCGGGACTCAAAGAGACCCAGTACTTC
cdr3_aa: CASSFPGLKETQYF

d_call: TRBD2
j_call: TRBJ2-1
cdr3_length: 17
v_call: TRBV25-1
cdr3_nt: TGTGCCAGCAGGGGTCTCACCGGGACTAGCCTCTACAATGAGCAGTTCTTC
cdr3_aa: CASRGLTGTSLYNEQFF

d_call: .
j_call: TRBJ1-2
cdr3_length: 15
v_call: TRBV6-6
cdr3_nt: TGTGCCAGCAGTTATCACCGGGGGGGCCTCTATGGCTACACCTTC
cdr3_aa: CASSYHRGGLYGYTF